The 16 T cell receptor beta chains in this list originate from one sample, sequenced in a study of identical twins. TCRdb reanalysed the 5' RACE reads using MiXCR and keeps one entry per CDR3 protein. Of 210,000 or so distinct CDR3 sequences detected, 7.5% appear once; the ten largest clones hold roughly 2%. This sample also appeared in a second study, on yellow fever vaccine responses in identical twins.

Sequencing was done on a sample of memory (CD45RO+) T cells sorted from blood. These receptor sequences come from a woman under 30 in good health.

The chain combines TRBV7-9 with TRBJ2-1, with D unresolved. CDR3 size: 16 residues. The ends were cut back, 6 bases at V and 5 bases at J, with 20 bases in the middle. Germline assignment: CDR1 SEHNR and CDR2 FQNEAQ (reference sequence). Here the CDR3 DNA reads TGTGCCAGCAGTTCAACAACGGGTTGGTACAACAATGAGCAGTTCTTC. Amino acid sequence: CASSSTTGWYNNEQFF.

This clonotype was seen a handful of times. The chain uses TRBV5-1 and TRBJ2-5; 8 bases map to TRBD1. This CDR3 region has 14 residues. Trimming took 4 bases from V and 2 from J; bases not matched to a gene: 4. Per the germline V gene, CDR1 is SGHRS and CDR2 is YFSETQ. Here the CDR3 DNA reads TGCGCCAGCAGCCCCCGGACAGGGCAAGAGACCCAGTACTTC. Translation gives CASSPRTGQETQYF. Using reference TRBV5-1 and TRBJ2-5 for the parts outside the CDR3, the full variable domain is KAGVTQTPRYLIKTRGQQVTLSCSPISGHRSVSWYQQTPGQGLQFLFEYFSETQRNKGNFPGRFSGRQFSNSRSEMNVSTLELGDSALYLCASSPRTGQETQYFGPGTRLLVL.

This clonotype was recorded a few times. The chain joins TRBV6-5 to TRBJ2-5; 8 bases match TRBD2. Trimming took 2 bases from V and 5 from J; bases not matched to a gene: 7. The CDR3 is made up of 15 amino acids. Germline V gene lookup returns CDR1 MNHEY and CDR2 SVGAGI. CDR3 amino acids: CASSYTTSVRETQYF. The CDR3 DNA is TGTGCCAGCAGTTACACGACTAGCGTGAGGGAGACCCAGTACTTC.

In this sample, this clonotype turned up many times. The rearrangement joins TRBV7-2 to TRBJ2-7; D not resolved. V was trimmed by 1 base and J by 9 bases, leaving 19 bases between them. Germline V gene lookup returns CDR1 SGHTA and CDR2 FQGNSA. The CDR3 has 15 amino acids. CDR3: CASSLEAFHAFAQYF. DNA for the CDR3: TGTGCCAGCAGCTTAGAGGCATTCCACGCCTTTGCGCAGTACTTC.

This clonotype has a handful of counts. The chain uses TRBV5-1 and TRBJ2-5, with 11 bases that match TRBD1. V lost 5 bases and J lost 0; bases outside the gene matches: 12. CDR1 SGHRS and CDR2 YFSETQ come from the germline V gene. This CDR3 spans 18 amino acids. CDR3 DNA: TGCGCCAGCAGACCCGGGACAGGGGGTTTAAATTACCAAGAGACCCAGTACTTC. Protein product: CASRPGTGGLNYQETQYF.

In its sample, this clonotype was seen many times. The rearrangement links TRBV5-1 to TRBJ2-5; no firm D call. The CDR3 length is 15 residues. V lost 0 bases, J lost 3 bases, and 12 bases lay in between. CDR1 and CDR2 from the germline V gene are SGHRS and YFSETQ. This CDR3 reads CASSLAATEKETQYF. Here the CDR3 DNA reads TGCGCCAGCAGCTTGGCCGCGACTGAAAAAGAGACCCAGTACTTC.

This clonotype has just a few counts. V and J are TRBV24-1 and TRBJ1-5; 10 nucleotides match TRBD1. The CDR3 consists of 16 residues. V dropped 4 bases and J dropped 6; count of bases not matched to a gene: 8. CDR1 and CDR2 from the germline V gene are KGHDR and SFDVKD. The CDR3 sequence is CATSDPGQGGSQPQHF. CDR3 in DNA: TGTGCCACCAGTGACCCCGGACAGGGGGGTAGTCAGCCCCAGCATTTT.

This clonotype was detected ten times or more. This chain joins TRBV7-2 and TRBJ2-1; TRBD2 agrees at 7 bases. Germline CDR1 is SGHTA and CDR2 is FQGNSA. V trimming: 2 bases; J trimming: 6 bases; junction bases outside the gene matches: 4. The CDR3 covers 14 residues. The CDR3 loop is CASSLYRTSNEQFF. The CDR3 nucleotides read TGTGCCAGCAGCTTATATCGGACTAGCAATGAGCAGTTCTTC.

This clonotype was picked up a small number of times. DNA for the CDR3: TGTGCCAGCAGTTTCGTGGGCTCCTACGAGCAGTACTTC. Translating gives CASSFVGSYEQYF. The chain has TRBV12-3 or TRBV12-4 and TRBJ2-7; unclear D gene. The CDR3 runs 13 residues. V was cut by 3 bases and J by 0 bases, with 6 bases left in between.

This clonotype was counted between two and nine times. The CDR3 sequence: CASSPSGRGGQETQYF. CDR3 in DNA: TGTGCCAGCAGCCCAAGCGGGCGGGGGGGACAAGAGACCCAGTACTTC. The J gene is TRBJ2-5, the V gene TRBV7-8, with 9 bases that match TRBD2. The CDR3 extends over 16 amino acids. Germline-derived CDR1 and CDR2 are SGHVS and FQNEAQ. The trim removed 5 bases at V and 2 bases at J, leaving 9 bases unmatched.

The table lists this clonotype with many counts. The rearrangement joins TRBV6-2 or TRBV6-3 to TRBJ1-5; tentatively, D is TRBD1 (6 bases). V was trimmed by 8 bases and J by 7 bases, leaving 18 bases between them. The V gene's germline CDR1 is MNHEY and CDR2 SVGEGT. CDR3 length equals 14 residues. The CDR3 loop reads CASEGVLTKQPQHF. CDR3 bases: TGTGCCAGCGAGGGGGTCCTGACGAAACAGCCCCAGCATTTT.

J is TRBJ1-4 and V is TRBV6-2 or TRBV6-3; D might be TRBD1 (6 bases). The germline V gene has CDR1 MNHEY and CDR2 SVGEGT. The CDR3 covers 13 residues. V gave up 5 bases and J gave up 10 bases, with 14 bases separating them. CDR3 amino acids: CASSNWDIGKLFF. CDR3 bases: TGTGCCAGCAGTAACTGGGACATCGGAAAACTGTTTTTT.

The gene calls are TRBV7-2 and TRBJ2-5; 10 nucleotides align to TRBD1. From germline, CDR1 is SGHTA and CDR2 FQGNSA. The V segment lost 1 base and the J segment 5 bases; nucleotides outside the gene matches: 4. The CDR3 covers 15 residues. CDR3 region: CASSLVGTGEETQYF. For the CDR3, the DNA is TGTGCCAGCAGCTTAGTCGGGACAGGGGAGGAGACCCAGTACTTC.

This clonotype was observed a few times. The rearrangement joins TRBV6-2 or TRBV6-3 to TRBJ2-2; TRBD2 matches 10 bases. J lost 6 bases, V lost 7 bases, and 11 bases had no gene match. The CDR3 has 16 amino acids. CDR1 is MNHEY and CDR2 is SVGEGT in the germline V gene. The CDR3 spells CASTDLGTSASGELFF. The CDR3 region has the DNA TGTGCCAGCACCGACCTCGGGACTAGCGCGTCCGGGGAGCTGTTTTTT.

This clonotype has a count of ten or more. This sequence joins TRBV28 and TRBJ1-2; possible D gene TRBD1, 6 bases. V was pared by 7 bases and J by 8 bases, with 20 bases between. The CDR3 runs 14 residues. CDR1 is MDHEN and CDR2 is SYDVKM in the germline V gene. Written as DNA, the CDR3 is TGTGCCAGCATCCGAGTATTGTCAGGGGAAGGCTACACCTTC. This translates into CASIRVLSGEGYTF.

Only a few counts were recorded for this clonotype. V is TRBV5-5 and J is TRBJ1-5; D gene uncertain. Germline V gives CDR1 SGHKS, CDR2 YYEKEE (reference sequence). The CDR3 has 14 residues. V lost 3 bases and J lost 4, with 11 bases in between. The DNA for the CDR3 is TGTGCCAGCAGCTACCGGACGGAAAATCAGCCCCAGCATTTT. Its translation is CASSYRTENQPQHF. The whole variable domain, filled in from reference TRBV5-5 and TRBJ1-5, reads DAGVTQSPTHLIKTRGQQVTLRCSPISGHKSVSWYQQVLGQGPQFIFQYYEKEERGRGNFPDRFSARQFPNYSSELNVNALLLGDSALYLCASSYRTENQPQHFGDGTRLSIL.